This T cell receptor (beta chain) was observed in a study of shared clonotypes between healthy human individuals. Study-level background: For every donor, three CD4 naive, three CD4 memory, two CD8 naive and one CD8 memory plates were used.

Adult donors, all healthy and HIV-negative, had no recent acute infections or vaccinations. CDR1 is SGHRS and CDR2 is YFSETQ in the germline V gene. V was shortened by 0 bases and J by 0 bases, with 9 bases between the two germline ends. The CDR3 loop spans 15 amino acids. Measured with immunoSEQ multiplex PCR; TCRdb has only the in-frame clones, and not every one. The sample consists of 1.4 million to 1.5 million clones, around 97% of them appearing once. The sequenced sample consisted of naive CD4+ T cells sorted from blood. As for subset: CD45RA+ positively selected. V gene TRBV5-1 combines with J gene TRBJ1-1; D not certain. The sequence derives from a man between 25 and 39 years old in good health. CDR3 amino acids: CASSLEVGMNTEAFF. CDR3 in DNA: TGCGCCAGCAGCTTGGAGGTAGGGATGAACACTGAAGCTTTCTTT.